This TCR beta chain appears in the sequencing data of a study of blood T cell repertoires in COVID-19 (dated by TCRdb to the early 2020s). Background on the whole study: Samples from collaborators originated in the United States, Italy and Spain and spanned both the acute and convalescent phases of COVID-19. Samples came from the ongoing ImmuneRACE study (first 160 participants) plus 1,254 subjects from 6 global collaborators. Nearly every sample came with metadata listing a de-identified subject ID, COVID-19 status, age in years and sex. The material from the prospective study consisted of cDNA or gDNA derived from T cells, B-cell-depleted T cells, or PBMCs. The repertoires were released in a freely available public database meant as a resource for research on the immune response to SARS-CoV-2. Subjects who had been exposed to COVID-19, were actively infected with it, or had recovered from it provided the deeply sampled blood TCRbeta repertoires that made up the dataset. Where available, HLA class I and class II types were obtained from metadata supplied by the sample provider rather than from assay-based typing.

V drops 0 bases and J drops 2 bases, leaving 10 bases in between. CDR1 and CDR2 are drawn from the germline V gene: SGDLS, YYNGEE. From cysteine to phenylalanine, the CDR3 is 15 amino acids long. CDR3 DNA is the only sequence kept; it has 45 bases, read in frame from the first base. As regards this clone: No antigen is known for it. The sample holds no much larger clone one base away, and base qualities are not on file.

Results and caveats for the whole study, not just this receptor: The amount of clinical and demographic metadata varied by source and participant and was provided uncurated.

The immunoSEQ Assay, a bias-controlled multiplex PCR, was used to amplify TCRbeta CDR3 regions from genomic DNA. The study's own analysis went as follows. Nucleated cell counts per sample were estimated from amplification of reference gene primers within the assay. Sequence reads were collapsed and filtered to measure the absolute abundance of every unique TCRbeta CDR3 rearrangement. For each sample, productive Simpson clonality was calculated as the square root of Simpson's diversity index over productive rearrangements. TCRdb took this table from immuneACCESS and kept in-frame rearrangements with V and J called. Such tables lack part of the clones; where checked against another copy, unresolved V genes explain under half of the gap, and the rest is unexplained. V and J calls and clone size come straight from that table; D and trimming were deduced from the DNA. This sample holds about 70,000 clones; roughly 80% were observed only once. Jointly, the top ten make up 1.8% of the sample.

Each collaborating institution followed its own protocols to collect whole blood in K2EDTA tubes. For TCRbeta analysis, collaborator samples were shipped as frozen whole blood, as isolated PBMCs, or as DNA extracted from either sample type. The chain joins TRBV9 to TRBJ2-3, and perhaps TRBD2 as D gene, on 6 matching bases. The sample taken for sequencing was peripheral blood. The receptor was derived from a woman aged 55-70 years with acute or convalescent COVID-19. For the CDR3, the sequence is CASSVEPGVTDTQYF. The DNA sequence is TGTGCCAGCAGCGTAGAACCGGGAGTCACAGATACGCAGTATTTT.